Listed here are 30 T cell receptor beta chains from one sample, sequenced in a study of T cell changes during pregnancy in multiple sclerosis. The table came from immunoSEQ multiplex PCR; TCRdb's copy has only in-frame clones and leaves some out. Of around 60,000 clones in the sample, around 93% were seen once. This specimen consisted of peripheral blood, obtained in the second trimester of pregnancy. These TCRs come from a female donor in good health, enrolled as a control in a pregnancy study.

The J gene is TRBJ2-7, the V gene TRBV2, with D possibly being TRBD2 (6 bases). This CDR3 has 14 amino acids. V was cut by 7 bases and J by 5 bases, with 18 bases left in between. CDR1 SNHLY and CDR2 FYNNEI come from the germline V gene. In DNA, the CDR3 is TGTGCCAGCATTTCGGGGGAGGCGAAGAACGAGCAGTACTTC. Protein: CASISGEAKNEQYF.

Concerning this clone: A read error may produce the germline difference seen at one junction end. The J gene is TRBJ2-5, the V gene TRBV7-7; no clear D. Germline values: CDR1 SSHAT, CDR2 FNYEAQ (reference sequence). CDR3 length equals 16 residues. CDR3: CASSSASASGPGTQYF. In DNA, the CDR3 is TGTGCTAGCAGCTCAGCCTCAGCGAGTGGTCCGGGGACCCAGTACTTC.

This rearrangement joins TRBV7-8 to TRBJ1-1; 7 bases map to TRBD1. Trimming cost V 5 bases and J 0 bases; bases outside gene matches: 9. CDR1 SGHVS and CDR2 FQNEAQ come from the germline V gene. This CDR3 is 16 amino acids long. The CDR3 sequence is CASSPRTGVMNTEAFF. The CDR3 DNA follows: TGTGCCAGCAGCCCACGGACAGGAGTGATGAACACTGAAGCTTTCTTT.

This clone was recorded only once. The chain links TRBV19 to TRBJ1-5; the D gene is possibly TRBD1 (5 bases). Germline CDR1 reads LNHDA; CDR2 reads SQIVND (reference sequence). Trimming removed 8 bases at V and 3 bases at J, with 11 bases between. The CDR3 extends over 13 amino acids. The CDR3 region is CASRGTYNQPQHF. CDR3 DNA: TGTGCCAGTCGCGGGACTTACAATCAGCCCCAGCATTTT.

The chain has TRBV29-1 and TRBJ2-1, with 8 bases fitting TRBD2. The CDR3 has 14 amino acids. V lost 5 bases to trimming and J lost 7 bases; unmatched junction nucleotides: 10. Per germline, CDR1 SQVTM and CDR2 ANQGSEA. The CDR3 sequence: CSVLPGTRGNEQFF. The CDR3 nucleotides are TGCAGCGTTTTACCCGGGACTAGGGGGAATGAGCAGTTCTTC.

The chain uses TRBV7-3 and TRBJ2-3, with TRBD1 matching over 8 bases. The V segment lost 2 bases and the J segment 6 bases; nucleotides outside the gene matches: 10. This CDR3 spans 16 amino acids. CDR1 is SGHTA and CDR2 is FQGTGA in the germline V gene. The DNA of the CDR3 is TGTGCCAGCAGCTTAGCAGGTCAGGGGGCCGGTGATACGCAGTATTTT. Amino acids: CASSLAGQGAGDTQYF.

The chain links TRBV5-8 to TRBJ2-5; D possibly corresponds to TRBD2 (6 bases). The germline V gene encodes CDR1 SGHTS and CDR2 YDEGEE. The CDR3 length is 14 residues. V gave up 0 bases and J gave up 5 bases, with 11 bases separating them. This chain's CDR3 is CASSLAPGRETQYF. The CDR3 DNA reads as TGTGCCAGCAGCTTGGCCCCGGGGAGGGAGACCCAGTACTTC.

Here the CDR3 DNA reads TGTGCCAGCAGCCCAACAGGGTATGATGAGCAGTACTTC. As protein: CASSPTGYDEQYF. The V gene is TRBV9, the J gene TRBJ2-7; possibly TRBD1 for D (6 bases). The CDR3 runs 13 residues. V lost 4 bases and J lost 7, with 15 bases in between. Germline-derived CDR1 and CDR2 are SGDLS and YYNGEE.

This chain uses TRBV7-3 with TRBJ2-5; possible D gene TRBD2, 6 bases. Trimming took 6 bases from V and 5 from J, leaving 13 bases between them. Per germline, CDR1 SGHTA and CDR2 FQGTGA. This CDR3 region has 13 residues. The CDR3 region has the DNA TGTGCCAGCAGATCACTAGCTGCGGAGACCCAGTACTTC. Protein sequence: CASRSLAAETQYF.

This clone was recorded once. J is TRBJ2-1 and V is TRBV6-6; 9 nucleotides agree with TRBD2. This CDR3 has 15 residues. V was pared by 7 bases and J by 8 bases, with 12 bases of the junction left unmatched. The germline V gene encodes CDR1 MNHNY and CDR2 SVGAGI (reference sequence). CDR3 region: CASTDPSGGFDEQFF. In nucleotides, the CDR3 is TGTGCCAGCACGGACCCGAGCGGGGGGTTCGATGAGCAGTTCTTC.

A word on this clone: Other DNA sequences in the same sample also yield this CDR3. The rearrangement uses TRBV18 and TRBJ2-5; D possibly corresponds to TRBD1 (6 bases). V was clipped by 2 bases and J by 5 bases, with 6 bases between them. Germline CDR1 and CDR2: KGHSH and LQKENI. The CDR3 totals 12 residues. The CDR3 sequence is CASSPRGETQYF. CDR3 DNA: TGTGCCAGCTCACCAAGGGGGGAGACCCAGTACTTC.

This clone was picked up one time. J is TRBJ2-7 and V is TRBV2, with unresolved D. From germline, CDR1 is SNHLY and CDR2 FYNNEI. The CDR3 totals 12 residues. The V gene lost 6 bases and the J gene lost 3 bases, with 9 bases spanning the gap. The chain's CDR3 is CASSRFDYEQYF. The CDR3 region has the DNA TGTGCCAGCAGCAGGTTTGACTACGAGCAGTACTTC. The whole variable domain, remainder taken from reference TRBV2 and TRBJ2-7, is EPEVTQTPSHQVTQMGQEVILRCVPISNHLYFYWYRQILGQKVEFLVSFYNNEISEKSEIFDDQFSVERPDGSNFTLKIRSTKLEDSAMYFCASSRFDYEQYFGPGTRLTVT.

The chain employs TRBV30 and TRBJ2-1; tentatively, D is TRBD2 (5 bases). The CDR3 loop spans 17 amino acids. Trimming removed 3 bases from V and 1 base from J, with 19 bases in between. CDR1 is GTSNPN and CDR2 is SVGIG in the germline V gene (reference sequence). CDR3 amino acids: CAWSYVGAWKSYNEQFF. The CDR3 nucleotides read TGTGCCTGGAGCTATGTGGGAGCTTGGAAGTCCTACAATGAGCAGTTCTTC.

The chain uses TRBV10-2 and TRBJ1-3; TRBD1 agrees at 8 bases. CDR1 and CDR2 (germline): WSHSY, SAAADI. Unmatched junction bases numbered 2, after V lost 5 bases and J lost 2 bases. The CDR3 totals 14 residues. The CDR3: CASSRDRTGNTIYF. For the CDR3, the DNA is TGCGCCAGCAGTCGGGACAGGACTGGAAACACCATATATTTT.

Only one count was recorded for this clone. The chain recombines TRBV28 with TRBJ2-7, with 7 bases identical to TRBD1. The CDR3 is 15 residues long. Germline loops: CDR1 MDHEN, CDR2 SYDVKM. V was pared by 3 bases and J by 3 bases, with 8 bases of the junction left unmatched. CDR3 sequence: CASSFRGAGGYEQYF. DNA of the CDR3: TGTGCCAGCAGTTTTAGGGGAGCAGGGGGCTACGAGCAGTACTTC.

The chain carries TRBV27 and TRBJ1-4; 11 bases are shared with TRBD1. From germline, CDR1 is MNHEY and CDR2 SMNVEV (reference sequence). The CDR3 totals 17 residues. The V gene end was trimmed by 6 bases and the J gene end by 2 bases; junction bases not matched to a gene: 8. The CDR3 region is CASSRGTGGSTNEKLFF. The CDR3 DNA sequence: TGTGCCAGCAGCCGGGGGACAGGGGGATCGACTAATGAAAAACTGTTTTTT.

This clone was found once. The chain uses TRBV6-5 and TRBJ1-6; tentatively, D is TRBD1 (6 bases). The V gene's germline CDR1 is MNHEY and CDR2 SVGAGI. Trimming shortened V by 0 bases and J by 10 bases, and 16 bases separated the two germline ends. The CDR3 runs to 16 residues. The CDR3 region is CASSYSPQGIGSPLHF. The CDR3 nucleotides are TGTGCCAGCAGTTACTCGCCTCAGGGGATTGGGTCACCCCTCCACTTT.

The J gene is TRBJ2-5, the V gene TRBV14, with D uncertain. This CDR3 has 16 amino acids. Trimming removed 1 base from V and 5 bases from J, with 17 bases in between. Germline assignment: CDR1 SGHDN and CDR2 FVKESK. The CDR3 DNA sequence: TGTGCCAGCAGCCAAGCCGGAGTGCGGTTCGAGGAGACCCAGTACTTC. Translated: CASSQAGVRFEETQYF.

The chain recombines TRBV4-1 with TRBJ2-7; the D gene is possibly TRBD2 (7 bases). V was cut by 0 bases and J by 7 bases, with 25 bases left in between. The CDR3 has 18 amino acids. Germline V CDR1 and CDR2: MGHRA, YSYEKL. The DNA of the CDR3 is TGCGCCAGCAGCCAAGAATTGGGGGCGGCGGGAGCTCTCGGGGAGCAGTACTTC. It yields the protein CASSQELGAAGALGEQYF.

The chain has TRBV5-1 and TRBJ2-3; TRBD1 matches 12 bases. The germline V gene encodes CDR1 SGHRS and CDR2 YFSETQ. Trimming took 1 base from V and 4 from J; bases not matched to a gene: 7. The CDR3 loop spans 17 amino acids. CDR3 region: CASSLSGQGAHADTQYF. The CDR3 region has the DNA TGCGCCAGCAGCTTGTCGGGACAGGGGGCTCACGCAGATACGCAGTATTTT.

The chain couples TRBV7-9 to TRBJ2-1; maybe TRBD1 (6 bases). Trimming removed 5 bases at V and 3 bases at J, with 17 bases between. Germline lookup yields CDR1 SEHNR and CDR2 FQNEAQ (reference sequence). The CDR3 runs to 16 residues. The CDR3 DNA is TGTGCCAGCAGCCAAGGGGGATCGTCGAGCTACAATGAGCAGTTCTTC. This translates into CASSQGGSSSYNEQFF.

The J gene is TRBJ1-4, the V gene TRBV6-6, with TRBD1 matching 7 bases. Trimming took 0 bases from V and 7 from J; bases not matched to a gene: 5. Germline-derived CDR1 and CDR2 are MNHNY and SVGAGI (reference sequence). The CDR3 runs 15 residues. The CDR3 sequence is CASSYSGRDSEKLFF. CDR3 sequence (DNA): TGTGCCAGCAGTTACTCGGGCAGGGACAGTGAAAAACTGTTTTTT.

This clone was seen only once. The V call is TRBV5-1, the J call TRBJ2-7; 9 positions match TRBD2. In germline, CDR1 is SGHRS, CDR2 YFSETQ. V dropped 4 bases and J dropped 5; count of bases not matched to a gene: 10. CDR3 length: 15 residues. CDR3 amino acids: CASSPGASGTNEQYF. CDR3 DNA sequence: TGCGCCAGCAGCCCGGGGGCTAGCGGGACGAACGAGCAGTACTTC. Based on the CDR3 plus reference TRBV5-1 and TRBJ2-7, the full variable domain is KAGVTQTPRYLIKTRGQQVTLSCSPISGHRSVSWYQQTPGQGLQFLFEYFSETQRNKGNFPGRFSGRQFSNSRSEMNVSTLELGDSALYLCASSPGASGTNEQYFGPGTRLTVT.

The chain combines TRBV6-6 with TRBJ2-5; 8 bases agree with TRBD1. Germline V lookup: CDR1 MNHNY, CDR2 SVGAGI (reference sequence). The CDR3 consists of 13 residues. Trimming cost V 7 bases and J 5 bases; bases outside gene matches: 6. CDR3 in DNA: TGTGCCAGCACCAGGGGGCTCTTGGAGACCCAGTACTTC. It yields the protein CASTRGLLETQYF.

This rearrangement joins TRBV7-2 to TRBJ1-5; 9 nucleotides match TRBD1. In germline, CDR1 is SGHTA, CDR2 FQGNSA. The CDR3 extends over 18 amino acids. J lost 1 base, V lost 4 bases, and 11 bases had no gene match. DNA for the CDR3: TGTGCCAGCAGCTCTCCTCCCGCACAGGGGGCGAGCAATCAGCCCCAGCATTTT. Translating it yields CASSSPPAQGASNQPQHF.

This chain connects TRBV6-1 to TRBJ2-3; D perhaps matches TRBD2 (6 bases). This CDR3 has 16 amino acids. Trimming removed 1 base from V and 5 bases from J, with 16 bases in between. Germline assignment: CDR1 MNHNS and CDR2 SASEGT. The CDR3 sequence is CASSEGGVGVRDTQYF. The CDR3 DNA sequence: TGTGCCAGCAGTGAAGGCGGGGTTGGAGTGAGAGATACGCAGTATTTT.

This chain joins TRBV7-6 and TRBJ2-2, with 13 bases that match TRBD2. This CDR3 is 20 amino acids long. Germline assignment: CDR1 SGHVS and CDR2 FNYEAQ. Germline trimming cut 6 bases from V and 4 bases from J; bases unmatched to any gene: 17. For the CDR3, the DNA is TGTGCCAGCAGTCGAAATCCCGGGACTAGCGGGACGGTGGGCACCGGGGAGCTGTTTTTT. This gives the protein CASSRNPGTSGTVGTGELFF.

The chain employs TRBV7-9 and TRBJ2-5, with D tentatively TRBD2 (5 bases). The germline gives CDR1 SEHNR, CDR2 FQNEAQ (reference sequence). This CDR3 region has 14 residues. V lost 6 bases to trimming and J lost 4 bases, with 15 bases between them. The CDR3 DNA sequence: TGTGCCAGCAGAACGGGCGGGCCCCGAGAGACCCAGTACTTC. This sequence encodes CASRTGGPRETQYF.

This chain joins TRBV9 and TRBJ1-2; 7 bases align to TRBD1. The CDR3 length is 15 residues. V trimming: 3 bases; J trimming: 7 bases; junction bases outside the gene matches: 12. Germline V gene lookup returns CDR1 SGDLS and CDR2 YYNGEE. For the CDR3, the DNA is TGTGCCAGCAGCGCCCGAGACGACAGGGTAGGTGGCTACACCTTC. Its translation is CASSARDDRVGGYTF. Complete variable domain (other parts from reference TRBV9 and TRBJ1-2): DSGVTQTPKHLITATGQRVTLRCSPRSGDLSVYWYQQSLDQGLQFLIQYYNGEERAKGNILERFSAQQFPDLHSELNLSSLELGDSALYFCASSARDDRVGGYTFGSGTRLTVV.

The chain recombines TRBV15 with TRBJ2-2, with a weak D call TRBD1 (6 bases). The germline CDR1 and CDR2 sequences are LNHNV and YYDKDF (reference sequence). The CDR3 loop spans 17 amino acids. V lost 5 bases to trimming and J lost 1 base, with 17 bases between them. CDR3 amino acids: CATSPGPKTGNTGELFF. CDR3 DNA: TGTGCCACCAGCCCGGGGCCTAAGACAGGGAACACCGGGGAGCTGTTTTTT.